These 5 T cell receptor beta chains came from one sample sequenced in a study of T cell repertoires in cytomegalovirus infection. What these receptors recognize is not known. TCRdb reanalysed the reads using MiXCR and keeps one entry per CDR3 protein. In the table there are 650,000 to 900,000 distinct CDR3 sequences, less than 35% of which are singletons. The starting material was cultured CD8+ T cells from PBMCs, obtained from culture after CMV antigen stimulation. The receptors come from a human donor in good health (CMV status not recorded). Some clones in this sample may be carry-over from other donors' samples.

V usage is TRBV27 and J usage is TRBJ1-4; the D is unclear. Trimming removed 3 bases from V and 6 bases from J, with 11 bases in between. There are 14 residues in the CDR3. Per germline, CDR1 MNHEY and CDR2 SMNVEV (reference sequence). The CDR3 coding sequence is TGTGCCAGCAGTTTCGGGCGCCCCTATGAAAAACTGTTTTTT. Its protein is CASSFGRPYEKLFF.

This clonotype was detected ten times or more. One end of the junction is discordant with germline, which a read error may explain. The chain recombines TRBV12-3 or TRBV12-4 with TRBJ2-1; 10 nucleotides agree with TRBD2. CDR3 length equals 14 residues. CDR3 sequence (DNA): TGTGCCAGCAATTTAGCGGGGGGTTACAATGAGCAGTTCTTC. Amino acids: CASNLAGGYNEQFF.

This clonotype was seen a handful of times. This rearrangement joins TRBV10-2 to TRBJ1-1, with 8 bases matching TRBD1. Germline V CDR1 and CDR2: WSHSY, SAAADI. The CDR3 has 12 amino acids. The CDR3 loop reads CATRDRLTEAFF. CDR3 in DNA: TGCGCGACTAGGGACAGGCTCACTGAAGCTTTCTTT.

The rearrangement uses TRBV6-6 and TRBJ2-2; D assignment may be TRBD1 or TRBD2 (5 bases each). The length of the CDR3 is 15 residues. V gave up 10 bases and J gave up 1 base, with 16 bases separating them. Germline V lookup: CDR1 MNHNY, CDR2 SVGAGI (reference sequence). The CDR3: CATDLGTVNTGELFF. CDR3 coding DNA: TGTGCCACGGATCTCGGGACGGTGAACACCGGGGAGCTGTTTTTT.

The chain uses TRBV6-6 and TRBJ2-5; 9 bases fit TRBD2. The CDR3 length is 13 residues. V dropped 7 bases and J dropped 5; count of bases not matched to a gene: 5. Germline CDR1 and CDR2: MNHNY and SVGAGI (reference sequence). CDR3 nucleotide sequence: TGTGCCAGCACCCTTGGACTAGCGGAGACCCAGTACTTC. This encodes CASTLGLAETQYF.